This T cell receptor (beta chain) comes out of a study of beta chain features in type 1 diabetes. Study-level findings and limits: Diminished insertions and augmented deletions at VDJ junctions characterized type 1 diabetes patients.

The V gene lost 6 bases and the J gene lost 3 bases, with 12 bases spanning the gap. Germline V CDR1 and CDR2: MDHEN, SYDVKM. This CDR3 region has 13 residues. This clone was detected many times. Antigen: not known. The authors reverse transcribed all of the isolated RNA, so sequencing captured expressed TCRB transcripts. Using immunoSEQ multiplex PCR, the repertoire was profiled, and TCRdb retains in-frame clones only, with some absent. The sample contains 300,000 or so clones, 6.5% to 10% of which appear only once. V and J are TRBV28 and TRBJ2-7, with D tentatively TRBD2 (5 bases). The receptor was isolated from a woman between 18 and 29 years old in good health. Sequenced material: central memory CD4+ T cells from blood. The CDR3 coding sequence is TGTGCCAGCAGGGCGCCTAGCTTCTACGAGCAGTACTTC. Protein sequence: CASRAPSFYEQYF.